This T cell receptor (beta chain) was profiled in a study of cytomegalovirus exposure and HLA in healthy donors. V was trimmed by 5 bases and J by 3 bases, leaving 17 bases between them. There are 15 residues in the CDR3. CDR1 and CDR2 from the germline V gene are GTSNPN and SVGIG (reference sequence). It was with 60 Vbeta and 13 Jbeta primers that the PCR ran. Measured with immunoSEQ multiplex PCR; TCRdb has only the in-frame clones, and not every one. The table shows 150,000 to 200,000 clones, with about four fifths occurring only once. The source material was PBMCs. This TCR was sampled from a woman aged 45-65 years in good health and CMV-seronegative. The gene calls are TRBV30 and TRBJ1-5; D is unclear. The CDR3: CAWQAKGLFNQPQHF. The DNA for the CDR3 is TGTGCCTGGCAGGCTAAAGGTCTATTCAATCAGCCCCAGCATTTT.